The sequence of this TCR beta chain was determined in a study of cytomegalovirus exposure and HLA in healthy donors. Study-level results: There were some public TCRs occurring in many donors, but most TCR sequences were rare. The CMV antigen specificity of three CMV-associated chains was confirmed through in vitro analysis.

The CDR3 runs 15 residues. CDR1 and CDR2 (germline): LNHNV, YYDKDF (reference sequence). Trimming pared 0 bases from V and 0 bases from J, leaving 9 bases between. As for this clone: Its antigen is as yet unknown.

TCRdb's copy holds only in-frame clones and misses some; the assay was immunoSEQ multiplex PCR. The data show some 320,000 clones, with around 87% seen just once and 1.2% held by the top ten. The sequenced sample was PBMCs. This TCR derives from a young woman in good health and CMV-seropositive. V usage is TRBV15 and J usage is TRBJ2-7; D may be TRBD1 (6 bases). CDR3 nucleotide sequence: TGTGCCACCAGCAGAGAACAGGGATCCTCCTACGAGCAGTACTTC. Amino acid sequence: CATSREQGSSYEQYF.